Following are 29 T cell receptor beta chains from one sample sequenced in a study of blood T cell repertoires in COVID-19. Profiled with immunoSEQ multiplex PCR; TCRdb holds only in-frame clones, not every one. Of tens of thousands of clones listed, over 75% are singletons. Input material: peripheral blood. These receptors were obtained from a man aged 65-85 years with acute or convalescent COVID-19.

The chain joins TRBV11-1 to TRBJ2-5, with 7 bases lining up with TRBD2. V dropped 5 bases and J dropped 2; count of bases not matched to a gene: 5. The CDR3 runs to 14 residues. The germline CDR1 and CDR2 sequences are SGHAT and FQDESV (reference sequence). The CDR3 nucleotides read TGTGCCAGCAGCGGCCGGGACTATCAAGAGACCCAGTACTTC. It translates to CASSGRDYQETQYF.

DNA for the CDR3: TGTGCCTGGCGGGGGGGGGCGAACACCGGGGAGCTGTTTTTT. Translated, it gives CAWRGGANTGELFF. The chain couples TRBV30 to TRBJ2-2; 8 positions agree with TRBD2. J was trimmed by 0 bases and V by 5 bases; bases with no gene match: 2. The CDR3 is made up of 14 amino acids. Germline V gene lookup returns CDR1 GTSNPN and CDR2 SVGIG (reference sequence). The whole variable domain, remainder taken from reference TRBV30 and TRBJ2-2, is SQTIHQWPATLVQPVGSPLSLECTVEGTSNPNLYWYRQAAGRGLQLLFYSVGIGQISSEVPQNLSASRPQDRQFILSSKKLLLSDSGFYLCAWRGGANTGELFFGEGSRLTVL.

The chain uses TRBV7-9 and TRBJ2-7; 8 bases agree with TRBD1. In germline, CDR1 is SEHNR, CDR2 FQNEAQ (reference sequence). There are 15 residues in the CDR3. Trimming took 4 bases from V and 6 from J; bases not matched to a gene: 11. The CDR3 region has the DNA TGTGCCAGCAGCTCCATAGTGGCCAGGGGGCTCGAGCAGTACTTC. Protein sequence: CASSSIVARGLEQYF.

This clone turned up a few times. The chain joins TRBV7-2 to TRBJ1-2; 8 nucleotides align to TRBD1. The CDR3 has 14 amino acids. Per germline, CDR1 SGHTA and CDR2 FQGNSA. Trimming at V came to 4 bases and at J to 4 bases, leaving 5 bases not matched to a gene. DNA of the CDR3: TGTGCCAGCAGCTCGGGACAGGCCCTCTATGGCTACACCTTC. Amino acid sequence: CASSSGQALYGYTF.

V usage is TRBV2 and J usage is TRBJ1-5; TRBD1 matches at 9 bases. Germline loops: CDR1 SNHLY, CDR2 FYNNEI. V dropped 5 bases and J dropped 5; count of bases not matched to a gene: 4. The CDR3 consists of 14 residues. CDR3 in DNA: TGTGCCAGCAGTCAACAGGGGGCATATCAGCCCCAGCATTTT. Translated, it gives CASSQQGAYQPQHF.

V and J are TRBV25-1 and TRBJ2-3; 15 nucleotides align to TRBD2. V was pared by 4 bases and J by 5 bases, with 4 bases of the junction left unmatched. Germline assignment: CDR1 MGHDK and CDR2 SYGVNS. CDR3 length equals 16 residues. As DNA, the CDR3 is TGTGCCAGCAGTGTTCTGGGACTAGCGGGAGGAGATACGCAGTATTTT. Encoded protein: CASSVLGLAGGDTQYF.

This chain uses TRBV6-1 with TRBJ2-1, with 8 bases identical to TRBD2. The CDR3 is 15 amino acids. Germline V CDR1 and CDR2: MNHNS, SASEGT. Trimming at V came to 1 base and at J to 8 bases, leaving 7 bases not matched to a gene. CDR3 protein: CASSEVAGYLDEQFF. DNA for the CDR3: TGTGCCAGCAGTGAAGTAGCGGGGTATTTGGATGAGCAGTTCTTC.

The V call is TRBV29-1, the J call TRBJ1-1, with D perhaps matching TRBD1 (6 bases). The CDR3 is made up of 11 amino acids. V gave up 7 bases and J gave up 7 bases, with 13 bases separating them. CDR1 is SQVTM and CDR2 is ANQGSEA in the germline V gene. The CDR3 coding sequence is TGCAGCGCCAGGGGTTCCGGTGAAGCTTTCTTT. Residues: CSARGSGEAFF.

V gene TRBV9 combines with J gene TRBJ2-2; a possible D gene is TRBD2 (6 bases). CDR3 size: 16 residues. Trimming took off 3 bases at V and 5 bases at J, with 17 bases between the two ends. CDR1 is SGDLS and CDR2 is YYNGEE in the germline V gene. The CDR3 reads CASSAVSGAGTGELFF. The CDR3 nucleotides read TGTGCCAGCAGCGCGGTTAGCGGAGCCGGGACCGGGGAGCTGTTTTTT.

V usage is TRBV2 and J usage is TRBJ1-6, with 7 bases fitting TRBD1. Germline loops: CDR1 SNHLY, CDR2 FYNNEI. J was trimmed by 9 bases and V by 10 bases; bases with no gene match: 6. The CDR3 runs to 12 residues. The CDR3 DNA reads as TGTGCCACCTCCGACAGGGTTTCACCCCTCCACTTT. Its translation is CATSDRVSPLHF. Drawing the rest from reference TRBV2 and TRBJ1-6, the complete variable domain is EPEVTQTPSHQVTQMGQEVILRCVPISNHLYFYWYRQILGQKVEFLVSFYNNEISEKSEIFDDQFSVERPDGSNFTLKIRSTKLEDSAMYFCATSDRVSPLHFGNGTRLTVT.

V is TRBV5-1 and J is TRBJ1-1, with 7 bases fitting TRBD1. The V segment lost 0 bases and the J segment 0 bases; nucleotides outside the gene matches: 11. Looked up from germline, CDR1 is SGHRS and CDR2 is YFSETQ. The CDR3 runs to 18 residues. CDR3 bases: TGCGCCAGCAGCTTGGGGGAGCAGGGACAGTTAATGAACACTGAAGCTTTCTTT. This sequence encodes CASSLGEQGQLMNTEAFF.

The J gene is TRBJ2-5, the V gene TRBV12-2; the table's D call of TRBD1 was not tested on the DNA. TRBV12-2 is recorded as a pseudogene. The CDR3 contains 15 residues. CDR3 sequence (DNA): TGTGCAAGTCGCTTACCAGGGATGGCCCCGGGGACCCAGTACTTC. The encoded protein is CASRLPGMAPGTQYF.

The sample holds one count of this clone. The chain uses TRBV9 and TRBJ2-3, with 9 bases fitting TRBD1. In germline, CDR1 is SGDLS, CDR2 YYNGEE. The CDR3 is 15 amino acids. With V trimmed by 0 bases and J by 5 bases, 4 bases remained unmatched. CDR3 sequence reads: CASSVVGTGIDTQYF. In DNA, the CDR3 is TGTGCCAGCAGCGTAGTCGGGACAGGGATAGATACGCAGTATTTT.

This clone showed up just once. J is TRBJ2-7 and V is TRBV10-3; D is perhaps TRBD1 (6 bases). Germline loops: CDR1 ENHRY, CDR2 SYGVKD. The V end lost 0 bases, the J end lost 9 bases, and 12 bases lay between the germline ends. The CDR3 is 13 residues long. The CDR3 bases are TGTGCCATCAGTGAGTCGACCTACAGGGCGCAGTACTTC. Its protein product is CAISESTYRAQYF.

There are a few counts of this clone. This sequence joins TRBV19 and TRBJ2-3; no reliable D call. Germline CDR1 reads LNHDA; CDR2 reads SQIVND (reference sequence). The V and J ends lost 4 bases and 2 bases respectively, with 10 bases between them. This CDR3 is built from 14 residues. CDR3 bases: TGTGCCAGTAGTAGGGCAGGCTTCACAGATACGCAGTATTTT. Its protein is CASSRAGFTDTQYF. Supplemented by reference TRBV19 and TRBJ2-3, the full variable domain reads DGGITQSPKYLFRKEGQNVTLSCEQNLNHDAMYWYRQDPGQGLRLIYYSQIVNDFQKGDIAEGYSVSREKKESFPLTVTSAQKNPTAFYLCASSRAGFTDTQYFGPGTRLTVL.

The genes are TRBV6-4 and TRBJ2-3; 15 nucleotides line up with TRBD2. The germline V gene has CDR1 MRHNA and CDR2 SNTAGT. Trimming took 4 bases from V and 9 from J; bases not matched to a gene: 11. The CDR3 loop spans 17 amino acids. CDR3 amino acids: CASSAFGLAGGPGTQYF. The CDR3 nucleotides read TGTGCCAGCAGTGCCTTCGGACTAGCGGGAGGGCCGGGGACGCAGTATTTT.

The rearrangement joins TRBV30 to TRBJ2-3; 11 bases fit TRBD2. J lost 3 bases, V lost 8 bases, and 10 bases had no gene match. This CDR3 has 15 residues. Germline CDR1 GTSNPN, CDR2 SVGIG (reference sequence). CDR3 sequence: CAGGRASGRTDTQYF. CDR3 nucleotide sequence: TGTGCCGGGGGGAGGGCTAGCGGGAGGACAGATACGCAGTATTTT.

This clone has a handful of counts. The J gene is TRBJ1-5, the V gene TRBV7-9, with D perhaps matching TRBD1 (6 bases). The germline V gene has CDR1 SEHNR and CDR2 FQNEAQ (reference sequence). CDR3 length: 16 amino acids. The V gene lost 3 bases and the J gene lost 5 bases, with 17 bases spanning the gap. The CDR3 nucleotides are TGTGCCAGCAGCTTGGACGGGACAACTCAGGATCAGCCCCAGCATTTT. Translated: CASSLDGTTQDQPQHF.

This clone ranks as medium-sized. This sequence joins TRBV27 and TRBJ2-1, with D hard to call. The CDR3 sequence is 13 residues long. V shed 0 bases and J shed 5 bases, with 5 bases lying between them. CDR1 is MNHEY, CDR2 SMNVEV, per germline (reference sequence). CDR3 nucleotides: TGTGCCAGCAGTTTATCCCCCAACAATGAGCAGTTCTTC. Translating it yields CASSLSPNNEQFF.

The count of this clone is one. The rearrangement links TRBV5-4 to TRBJ2-5; D is uncertain. Germline V CDR1 and CDR2: SGHNT, YYREEE (reference sequence). Trimming removed 0 bases at V and 1 base at J, with 7 bases between. The CDR3 runs 14 residues. The CDR3 nucleotides are TGTGCCAGCAGCTTGGGGGCTTTCCAAGAGACCCAGTACTTC. It translates to CASSLGAFQETQYF.

This chain joins TRBV6-5 and TRBJ1-5, with a possible D match to TRBD1 (5 bases). The CDR3 loop spans 14 amino acids. V was cut by 6 bases and J by 0 bases, with 9 bases left in between. The germline gives CDR1 MNHEY, CDR2 SVGAGI. CDR3: CASRRGYSNQPQHF. CDR3 bases: TGTGCCAGCAGAAGGGGTTATAGCAATCAGCCCCAGCATTTT.

This CDR3 reads CATSDLAGRRAGELFF. As DNA, the CDR3 is TGTGCCACCAGTGATTTAGCGGGGAGGAGGGCCGGGGAGCTGTTTTTT. V gene TRBV24-1 combines with J gene TRBJ2-2, with TRBD2 matching 7 bases. The germline V gene encodes CDR1 KGHDR and CDR2 SFDVKD. The CDR3 loop spans 16 amino acids. J gave up 6 bases and V 1 base, and 7 bases lay outside the gene matches.

The sample holds one count of this clone. The rearrangement links TRBV28 to TRBJ2-3, with 8 bases lining up with TRBD1. Germline V gene lookup returns CDR1 MDHEN and CDR2 SYDVKM. After removal of 6 bases from V and 6 bases from J, the junction contained 14 bases not matched to a gene. The CDR3 is 16 residues long. For the CDR3, the DNA is TGTGCCAGCAGCACGACAGGGGCCGGAATGAGTGATACGCAGTATTTT. Translation: CASSTTGAGMSDTQYF.

This clone was observed once. V and J are TRBV9 and TRBJ2-6; weak D call: TRBD2 (7 bases). The CDR3 has 20 amino acids. CDR1 is SGDLS, CDR2 YYNGEE, per germline. Trimming took off 0 bases at V and 0 bases at J, with 19 bases between the two ends. CDR3 in DNA: TGTGCCAGCAGCGTAGCCCCGGGTCGGGGGGCGCTCTCTGGGGCCAACGTCCTGACTTTC. Translated, it gives CASSVAPGRGALSGANVLTF. Looking up the rest from reference TRBV9 and TRBJ2-6 gives the full variable domain: DSGVTQTPKHLITATGQRVTLRCSPRSGDLSVYWYQQSLDQGLQFLIQYYNGEERAKGNILERFSAQQFPDLHSELNLSSLELGDSALYFCASSVAPGRGALSGANVLTFGAGSRLTVL.

The rearrangement joins TRBV9 to TRBJ2-1; 7 bases fit TRBD2. CDR3 size: 12 residues. The V gene's germline CDR1 is SGDLS and CDR2 YYNGEE. The V gene end was trimmed by 7 bases and the J gene end by 6 bases; junction bases not matched to a gene: 4. The CDR3 loop is CASSWGGNEQFF. CDR3 bases: TGTGCCAGCTCCTGGGGGGGCAATGAGCAGTTCTTC.

The CDR3: CASSVAPVYNEQFF. The DNA for the CDR3 is TGTGCCAGCAGCGTAGCACCAGTCTACAATGAGCAGTTCTTC. The V call is TRBV9, the J call TRBJ2-1; D uncertain. From germline, CDR1 is SGDLS and CDR2 YYNGEE. The CDR3 extends over 14 amino acids. Trimming took off 0 bases at V and 3 bases at J, with 7 bases between the two ends.

The chain joins TRBV7-3 to TRBJ1-4; the match to TRBD1 covers 7 bases. This CDR3 spans 15 amino acids. The V gene's germline CDR1 is SGHTA and CDR2 FQGTGA. With V trimmed by 4 bases and J by 4 bases, 6 bases remained unmatched. CDR3 region: CASSSQGGDNEKLFF. The CDR3, as DNA: TGTGCCAGCAGCTCTCAGGGGGGCGATAATGAAAAACTGTTTTTT. Drawing the rest from reference TRBV7-3 and TRBJ1-4, the complete variable domain is GAGVSQTPSNKVTEKGKYVELRCDPISGHTALYWYRQSLGQGPEFLIYFQGTGAADDSGLPNDRFFAVRPEGSVSTLKIQRTERGDSAVYLCASSSQGGDNEKLFFGSGTQLSVL.

V usage is TRBV11-2 and J usage is TRBJ2-2; the match to TRBD2 covers 8 bases. The CDR3 is 15 amino acids. V lost 2 bases to trimming and J lost 3 bases; unmatched junction nucleotides: 2. Germline CDR1 reads SGHAT; CDR2 reads FQNNGV. The CDR3: CASSLTSGYTGELFF. The DNA for the CDR3 is TGTGCCAGCAGCTTAACTAGCGGCTACACCGGGGAGCTGTTTTTT.

This chain joins TRBV5-4 and TRBJ2-7, with TRBD1 matching 7 bases. Per germline, CDR1 SGHNT and CDR2 YYREEE (reference sequence). V trimming: 1 base; J trimming: 1 base; junction bases outside the gene matches: 5. CDR3 length equals 15 residues. CDR3 DNA sequence: TGTGCCAGCAGCTTGTGGACAGGTAATTCCTACGAGCAGTACTTC. It encodes CASSLWTGNSYEQYF.